The 16 T cell receptor beta chains given below trace back to one sample, sequenced in a study of response to subunit inactivated influenza vaccine. TCRdb analysed the RT-PCR reads with MiXCR anew, one entry per CDR3 protein. The repertoire holds about 180,000 distinct CDR3 sequences, with approximately 8.7% as singletons. Sequences were derived from non-naive T cells sorted from PBMCs, sampled on the day of vaccination. The source of these receptors is a man in his fifties who received an inactivated influenza vaccine.

This clonotype was picked up a small number of times. V and J are TRBV6-1 and TRBJ2-5; TRBD2 aligns across 7 bases. V lost 7 bases, J lost 5 bases, and 13 bases stayed unmatched. CDR1 is MNHNS and CDR2 is SASEGT in the germline V gene. CDR3 size: 15 residues. The CDR3 loop reads CASIVLGGSLETQYF. The DNA of the CDR3 is TGTGCCAGCATAGTTTTAGGCGGGAGCTTGGAGACCCAGTACTTC.

The V gene is TRBV10-2, the J gene TRBJ1-5; TRBD1 agrees at 7 bases. Trimming cost V 3 bases and J 7 bases; bases outside gene matches: 3. CDR3 length equals 13 residues. Germline loops: CDR1 WSHSY, CDR2 SAAADI. The CDR3 spells CASSDGGGQPQHF. Written as DNA, the CDR3 is TGCGCCAGCAGTGACGGAGGGGGCCAGCCCCAGCATTTT.

This clonotype showed up just a few times. This sequence joins TRBV29-1 and TRBJ1-5; 12 positions agree with TRBD1. In germline, CDR1 is SQVTM, CDR2 ANQGSEA. V lost 7 bases to trimming and J lost 3 bases; unmatched junction nucleotides: 4. The CDR3 spans 14 residues. The CDR3 loop reads CSAGTGGPNQPQHF. The CDR3 DNA reads as TGCAGCGCTGGGACAGGGGGCCCCAATCAGCCCCAGCATTTT.

The V gene is TRBV7-9, the J gene TRBJ2-7; the D gene is possibly TRBD2 (5 bases). CDR3 length equals 12 residues. Germline V CDR1 and CDR2: SEHNR, FQNEAQ (reference sequence). Trimming removed 1 base at V and 6 bases at J, with 7 bases between. The DNA of the CDR3 is TGTGCCAGCAGCTTAGGAGGGAGCGAGCAGTACTTC. Protein sequence: CASSLGGSEQYF.

This clonotype came up many times. The J gene is TRBJ2-7, the V gene TRBV11-2; 9 positions agree with TRBD2. CDR1 and CDR2 (germline): SGHAT, FQNNGV. This CDR3 region has 15 residues. V shed 5 bases, J shed 0 bases, and the junction held 5 bases outside the gene matches. DNA of the CDR3: TGTGCCAGCAGCAAGACTAGCGGTTTCTCCTACGAGCAGTACTTC. Protein product: CASSKTSGFSYEQYF.

The genes are TRBV6-2 or TRBV6-3 and TRBJ2-5; D unresolved. CDR1 is MNHEY and CDR2 is SVGEGT in the germline V gene. The CDR3 extends over 13 amino acids. V was clipped by 5 bases and J by 7 bases, with 14 bases between them. DNA of the CDR3: TGTGCCAGCAGTGTCACTGCAATCGGGACCCAGTACTTC. This codes for CASSVTAIGTQYF.

The chain joins TRBV5-1 to TRBJ2-1; tentatively, D is TRBD2 (6 bases). V lost 4 bases to trimming and J lost 6 bases, with 20 bases between them. Germline V CDR1 and CDR2: SGHRS, YFSETQ. The CDR3 contains 16 residues. The CDR3 nucleotides are TGCGCCAGCAGCCAGCGGAGGGATCTGCGAGGCAATGAGCAGTTCTTC. This translates into CASSQRRDLRGNEQFF.

J is TRBJ2-5 and V is TRBV24-1, with D perhaps TRBD2 (5 bases). CDR1 is KGHDR and CDR2 is SFDVKD in the germline V gene. The CDR3 runs 12 residues. V was pared by 4 bases and J by 7 bases, with 9 bases between. CDR3 loop: CATSEGSLTQYF. For the CDR3, the DNA is TGTGCCACCAGTGAAGGGAGTCTGACCCAGTACTTC.

This clonotype was counted between two and nine times. This chain uses TRBV6-1 with TRBJ2-7, with D perhaps matching TRBD1 (6 bases). Germline V gives CDR1 MNHNS, CDR2 SASEGT. Trimming took 1 base from V and 5 from J, leaving 12 bases between them. The CDR3 contains 14 residues. DNA for the CDR3: TGTGCCAGCAGTGAAGTCGGCAGGGGCCACGAGCAGTACTTC. This gives the protein CASSEVGRGHEQYF.

This clonotype was counted only a few times. The chain couples TRBV6-1 to TRBJ1-5; D gene ambiguous. The CDR3 is 13 residues long. V gave up 6 bases and J gave up 6 bases, with 12 bases separating them. Germline V gene data show CDR1 as MNHNS and CDR2 as SASEGT. The CDR3 DNA reads TGTGCCAGCAGAGGGAGGGCAGGTCAGCCCCAGCATTTT. Encoded protein: CASRGRAGQPQHF.

This clonotype was detected a few times. V and J are TRBV5-6 and TRBJ2-5; the D is unclear. Germline values: CDR1 SGHDT, CDR2 YYEEEE. CDR3 length equals 14 residues. The V gene lost 5 bases and the J gene lost 4 bases, with 15 bases spanning the gap. The CDR3 region is CASRTRPGGETQYF. CDR3 coding DNA: TGTGCCAGCAGGACAAGGCCAGGCGGAGAGACCCAGTACTTC.

This clonotype was detected many times. The rearrangement joins TRBV12-3 or TRBV12-4 to TRBJ2-5, with D uncertain. The CDR3 has 11 residues. Deletions cut 8 bases from V and 4 bases from J, with 8 bases between. The CDR3 loop reads CASGGRETQYF. The CDR3 nucleotides are TGTGCCAGCGGCGGTAGAGAGACCCAGTACTTC.

V usage is TRBV20-1 and J usage is TRBJ2-3, with unresolved D. The CDR3 extends over 14 amino acids. Trimming left V 5 bases short and J 2 bases short, with 14 bases between. Germline CDR1 reads DFQATT; CDR2 reads SNEGSKA (reference sequence). CDR3 bases: TGCAGTGCTTCCGACGGCGTCTACACAGATACGCAGTATTTT. This gives the protein CSASDGVYTDTQYF.

The sample holds many counts of this clonotype. This chain connects TRBV4-2 to TRBJ1-4; maybe TRBD1 (5 bases). V lost 3 bases, J lost 5 bases, and 13 bases lay in between. Germline loops: CDR1 LGHNA, CDR2 YNFKEQ. The CDR3 totals 15 residues. For the CDR3, the DNA is TGTGCCAGCAGCCATGGGGACGGTCAGAATGAAAAACTGTTTTTT. Translated, it gives CASSHGDGQNEKLFF.

This clonotype was seen a handful of times. The V call is TRBV7-6, the J call TRBJ2-1, with 9 bases aligning to TRBD2. Germline CDR1 reads SGHVS; CDR2 reads FNYEAQ. This CDR3 region has 15 residues. V was clipped by 5 bases and J by 8 bases; unmatched bases: 10. CDR3 DNA: TGTGCCAGCAGCGCGTTAGCGGGAGTTAAGGATGAGCAGTTCTTC. It yields the protein CASSALAGVKDEQFF. Full variable domain (remainder filled in from reference TRBV7-6 and TRBJ2-1): GAGVSQSPRYKVTKRGQDVALRCDPISGHVSLYWYRQALGQGPEFLTYFNYEAQQDKSGLPNDRFSAERPEGSISTLTIQRTEQRDSAMYRCASSALAGVKDEQFFGPGTRLTVL.

This clonotype has more than one count but fewer than ten. This chain uses TRBV12-3 or TRBV12-4 with TRBJ1-5; D call uncertain. The CDR3 covers 14 residues. Deletions cut 6 bases from V and 1 base from J, with 10 bases between. CDR3 residues: CASRSLDSNQPQHF. The CDR3 coding sequence is TGTGCCAGCAGATCCCTGGACAGCAATCAGCCCCAGCATTTT.